These T cell receptor beta chains were read from a single sample in a study of blood T cell repertoires in COVID-19. The table came from immunoSEQ multiplex PCR; TCRdb's copy has only in-frame clones and leaves some out. Of roughly 440,000 clones in the sample, around 89% were seen once. Input material: peripheral blood. These receptors were obtained from a woman between 45 and 60 years old with COVID-19, enrolled during active disease. Both conserved end residues are part of each CDR3. The D gene is left open where the match is weak. Rows give clone size only sometimes, using once, few, many, or a class for an expanded clone.

cdr3_aa: CASSLKGDEQYF
cdr3_nt: TGTGCCAGCAGTTTAAAGGGGGACGAGCAGTACTTC
j_call: TRBJ2-7
d_call: NA
clone_size: NA
v_call: TRBV28

cdr3_aa: CASKPRLIRGAKNIQYF
cdr3_nt: TGTGCCAGTAAACCGAGGTTGATCCGAGGGGCCAAAAACATTCAGTACTTC
j_call: TRBJ2-4
d_call: NA
clone_size: NA
v_call: TRBV19

cdr3_aa: CASSPQGDHYEQYF
cdr3_nt: TGTGCCAGCAGCCCACAGGGGGACCACTACGAGCAGTACTTC
j_call: TRBJ2-7
d_call: TRBD1
clone_size: once
v_call: TRBV7-8

cdr3_aa: CASSFWGDGNTIYF
cdr3_nt: TGTGCCAGCAGCTTTTGGGGGGATGGAAACACCATATATTTT
j_call: TRBJ1-3
d_call: NA
clone_size: NA
v_call: TRBV5-4

cdr3_aa: CASSPGTVDYNSPLHF
cdr3_nt: TGCGCCAGCAGTCCCGGGACAGTAGACTATAATTCACCCCTCCACTTT
j_call: TRBJ1-6
d_call: TRBD1
clone_size: NA
v_call: TRBV5-1

cdr3_aa: CASSAILAEAGTDTQYF
cdr3_nt: TGCGCCAGCAGCGCTATCTTAGCGGAGGCCGGCACAGATACGCAGTATTTT
j_call: TRBJ2-3
d_call: NA
clone_size: NA
v_call: TRBV4-1

cdr3_aa: CASNRGGYRTGELFF
cdr3_nt: TGTGCCAGCAACCGGGGGGGGTATCGAACCGGGGAGCTGTTTTTT
j_call: TRBJ2-2
d_call: TRBD2
clone_size: NA
v_call: TRBV6-6

cdr3_aa: CASSSPAGDSYEQYF
cdr3_nt: TGTGCCAGCAGTTCGCCAGCGGGGGACTCCTACGAGCAGTACTTC
j_call: TRBJ2-7
d_call: TRBD2
clone_size: NA
v_call: TRBV6-5

cdr3_aa: CASSPTIQDRASGGYTF
cdr3_nt: TGCGCCAGCAGCCCTACGATACAGGACAGGGCGTCCGGTGGCTACACCTTC
j_call: TRBJ1-2
d_call: TRBD1
clone_size: NA
v_call: TRBV4-1

cdr3_aa: CASSLSGPNTEAFF
cdr3_nt: TGTGCCAGCAGTTTATCGGGGCCGAACACTGAAGCTTTCTTT
j_call: TRBJ1-1
d_call: NA
clone_size: NA
v_call: TRBV27

cdr3_aa: CASGGWSTDGYTF
cdr3_nt: TGTGCCAGCGGAGGGTGGTCTACAGATGGCTACACCTTC
j_call: TRBJ1-2
d_call: NA
clone_size: NA
v_call: TRBV25-1

cdr3_aa: CASSQETSGNTGELFF
cdr3_nt: TGTGCCAGCAGCCAAGAGACTAGCGGAAACACCGGGGAGCTGTTTTTT
j_call: TRBJ2-2
d_call: TRBD2
clone_size: NA
v_call: TRBV4-2

cdr3_aa: CASSGRVARSTDTQYF
cdr3_nt: TGTGCCAGCAGCGGGAGGGTAGCGCGTAGCACAGATACGCAGTATTTT
j_call: TRBJ2-3
d_call: NA
clone_size: once
v_call: TRBV9

cdr3_aa: CASSFGIADYEQYF
cdr3_nt: TGTGCCAGCAGCTTCGGAATAGCGGATTACGAGCAGTACTTC
j_call: TRBJ2-7
d_call: NA
clone_size: NA
v_call: TRBV5-4

cdr3_aa: CASSLERDSPLHF
cdr3_nt: TGTGCCAGCAGTTTAGAGAGGGATTCACCCCTCCACTTT
j_call: TRBJ1-6
d_call: NA
clone_size: NA
v_call: TRBV12-3/TRBV12-4

cdr3_aa: CASSSGGSGANVLTF
cdr3_nt: TGTGCCAGCAGCTCCGGGGGATCCGGGGCCAACGTCCTGACTTTC
j_call: TRBJ2-6
d_call: NA
clone_size: NA
v_call: TRBV11-3

cdr3_aa: CASSLAVGGTEAFF
cdr3_nt: TGCGCCAGCAGCTTGGCCGTCGGGGGGACTGAAGCTTTCTTT
j_call: TRBJ1-1
d_call: NA
clone_size: NA
v_call: TRBV5-1

cdr3_aa: CASSLTTGVNTEAFF
cdr3_nt: TGTGCCAGCAGCCTGACGACAGGGGTGAACACTGAAGCTTTCTTT
j_call: TRBJ1-1
d_call: TRBD1
clone_size: NA
v_call: TRBV9

cdr3_aa: CASSGWDRATEAFF
cdr3_nt: TGTGCCAGTAGTGGTTGGGACAGGGCCACTGAAGCTTTCTTT
j_call: TRBJ1-1
d_call: TRBD1
clone_size: NA
v_call: TRBV19

cdr3_aa: CAISESSSYYGYTF
cdr3_nt: TGTGCCATCAGTGAGTCGAGTAGCTACTATGGCTACACCTTC
j_call: TRBJ1-2
d_call: NA
clone_size: NA
v_call: TRBV10-3

cdr3_aa: CASRLTGHSNTGELFF
cdr3_nt: TGTGCCAGTAGGCTGACAGGGCATTCGAACACCGGGGAGCTGTTTTTT
j_call: TRBJ2-2
d_call: TRBD1
clone_size: NA
v_call: TRBV19

cdr3_aa: CASSPQGSRGYTF
cdr3_nt: TGTGCCAGCAGCCCACAGGGATCCCGCGGCTACACCTTC
j_call: TRBJ1-2
d_call: NA
clone_size: NA
v_call: TRBV7-8

cdr3_aa: CASTKTNYGYTF
cdr3_nt: TGTGCCAGTACAAAAACTAACTATGGCTACACCTTC
j_call: TRBJ1-2
d_call: NA
clone_size: NA
v_call: TRBV12-3/TRBV12-4